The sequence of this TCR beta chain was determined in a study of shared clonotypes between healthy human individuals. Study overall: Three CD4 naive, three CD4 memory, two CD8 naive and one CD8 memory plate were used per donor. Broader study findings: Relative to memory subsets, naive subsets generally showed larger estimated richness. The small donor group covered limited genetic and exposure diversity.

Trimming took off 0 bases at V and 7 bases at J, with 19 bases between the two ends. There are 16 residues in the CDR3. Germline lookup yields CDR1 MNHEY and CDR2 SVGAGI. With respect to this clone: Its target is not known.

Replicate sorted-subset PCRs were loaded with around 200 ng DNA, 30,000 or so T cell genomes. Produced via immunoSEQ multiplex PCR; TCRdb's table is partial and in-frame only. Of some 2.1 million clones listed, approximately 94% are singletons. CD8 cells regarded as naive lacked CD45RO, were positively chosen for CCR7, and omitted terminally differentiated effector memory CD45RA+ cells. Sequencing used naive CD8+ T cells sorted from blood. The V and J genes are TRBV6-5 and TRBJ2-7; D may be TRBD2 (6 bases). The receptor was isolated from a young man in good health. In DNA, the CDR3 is TGTGCCAGCAGTTACTCAGTAGGGCTAGCGTTGTGGGAGCAGTACTTC. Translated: CASSYSVGLALWEQYF.